This paragraph covers one T cell receptor beta chain sequence. The antigen remains undetermined. This specimen belongs to a study of cytomegalovirus exposure and HLA in healthy donors. Germline assignment: CDR1 SGHVS and CDR2 FQNEAQ. This CDR3 is 17 amino acids long. Trimming left V 3 bases short and J 4 bases short, with 20 bases between. The protocol was immunoSEQ multiplex PCR, while the TCRdb copy is restricted to in-frame clones and leaves out a portion. This sample carries about 360,000 clones, 70% to 90% of them seen once, and the ten largest clones take 0.65% to 0.95%. Points from the study as a whole: Confirmation was obtained in vitro that a few CMV-associated chains are specific for CMV antigens. Among TCR sequences, most were rare, though some public TCRs appeared in many donors.

The gene calls are TRBV7-8 and TRBJ2-3, with a possible D match to TRBD1 (7 bases). Material: PBMCs. This sequence originates from a woman under 30 in good health and CMV-seronegative. CDR3 nucleotides: TGTGCCAGCAGCTTCCAGACAGGGTACCGCGGGGCAGATACGCAGTATTTT. Translation gives CASSFQTGYRGADTQYF.